This T cell receptor (beta chain) is from a study of cytomegalovirus exposure and HLA in healthy donors. Study background: An earlier analysis identified approximately 120 million unique TCR beta sequences in about 190 million T cells.

60 Vbeta and 13 Jbeta primers were used in PCR. Method: immunoSEQ multiplex PCR; TCRdb's copy keeps in-frame clones and lacks some. The sample has 120,000 to 150,000 clones, roughly 82% seen once; the top ten hold 5% to 6.5%. Study-level findings and limits: For most TCR beta V segments, an earlier analysis put the productive rate at about 87% or about 30% of the time. For presence/absence analyses, sequencing depth was assumed to be roughly uniform across donors. Many donors shared some public TCRs, even though most TCR sequences were rare.

The CDR3 consists of 13 residues. V dropped 6 bases and J dropped 7 bases, with 15 bases sitting between them. The V gene's germline CDR1 is MDHEN and CDR2 SYDVKM. As to this clone: Its antigen is as yet unknown.

This TCR was recovered from a man aged 30-40 years in good health and CMV-seropositive. Input material: PBMCs. The chain joins TRBV28 to TRBJ1-1, with a possible D match to TRBD1 (6 bases). This CDR3 is CASSGGQILEAFF. As DNA, the CDR3 is TGTGCCAGCAGCGGTGGACAGATTCTTGAAGCTTTCTTT.